This T cell receptor (beta chain) comes out of a study of neurological immune-mediated disorders. The germline V gene encodes CDR1 DFQATT and CDR2 SNEGSKA (reference sequence). V lost 6 bases and J lost 1; bases outside the gene matches: 8. This CDR3 contains 15 residues. Ten or more counts support this clonotype. cDNA was made by 5'RACE with 10-nucleotide random UMIs. TCRdb itself ran the 5' RACE reads through MiXCR, one entry per CDR3 protein. Here the sample spans 50,000 to 70,000 distinct CDR3 sequences, approximately 11% being singletons. Specimen: PBMCs. This rearrangement joins TRBV20-1 to TRBJ2-3; 9 nucleotides agree with TRBD2. This TCR came from a woman in her fifties or sixties with HTLV-1-associated myelopathy (HAM/TSP). CDR3 loop: CSARTSGRGTDTQYF. For the CDR3, the DNA is TGCAGTGCCAGAACTAGCGGGCGGGGCACAGATACGCAGTATTTT.